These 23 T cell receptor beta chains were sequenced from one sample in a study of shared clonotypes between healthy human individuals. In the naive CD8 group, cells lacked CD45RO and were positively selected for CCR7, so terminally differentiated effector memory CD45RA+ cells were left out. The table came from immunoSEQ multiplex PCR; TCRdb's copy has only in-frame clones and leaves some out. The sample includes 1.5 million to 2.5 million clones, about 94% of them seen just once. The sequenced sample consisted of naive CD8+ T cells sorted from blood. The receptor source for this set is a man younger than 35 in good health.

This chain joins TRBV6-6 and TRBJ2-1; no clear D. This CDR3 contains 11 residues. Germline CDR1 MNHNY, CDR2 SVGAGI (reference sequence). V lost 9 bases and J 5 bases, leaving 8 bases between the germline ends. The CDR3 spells CASDADNEQFF. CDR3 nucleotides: TGTGCCAGTGACGCCGACAATGAGCAGTTCTTC.

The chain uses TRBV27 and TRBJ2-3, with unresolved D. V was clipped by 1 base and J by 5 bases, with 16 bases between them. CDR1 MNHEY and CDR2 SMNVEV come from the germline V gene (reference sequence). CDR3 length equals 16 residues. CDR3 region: CASSLWVGEAKDTQYF. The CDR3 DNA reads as TGTGCCAGCAGTTTATGGGTGGGTGAAGCAAAAGATACGCAGTATTTT.

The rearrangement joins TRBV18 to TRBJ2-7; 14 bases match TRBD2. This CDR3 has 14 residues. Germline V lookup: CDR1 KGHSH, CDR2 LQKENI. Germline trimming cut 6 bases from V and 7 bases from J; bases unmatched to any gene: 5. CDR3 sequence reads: CASSGLAGAQEQYF. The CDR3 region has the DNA TGTGCCAGCTCGGGACTAGCGGGGGCCCAAGAGCAGTACTTC.

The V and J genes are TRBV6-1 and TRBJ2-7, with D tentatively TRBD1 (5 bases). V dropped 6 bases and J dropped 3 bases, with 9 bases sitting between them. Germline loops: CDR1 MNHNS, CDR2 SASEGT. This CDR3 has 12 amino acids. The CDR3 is CASRDTYYEQYF. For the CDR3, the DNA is TGTGCCAGCAGGGACACCTACTACGAGCAGTACTTC.

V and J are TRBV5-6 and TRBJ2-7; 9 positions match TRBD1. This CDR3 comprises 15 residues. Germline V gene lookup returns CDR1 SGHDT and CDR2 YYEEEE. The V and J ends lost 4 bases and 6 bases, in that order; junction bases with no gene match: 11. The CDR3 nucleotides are TGTGCCAGCAGCCCCACGGGGACAGGGCGAACCGAGCAGTACTTC. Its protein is CASSPTGTGRTEQYF.

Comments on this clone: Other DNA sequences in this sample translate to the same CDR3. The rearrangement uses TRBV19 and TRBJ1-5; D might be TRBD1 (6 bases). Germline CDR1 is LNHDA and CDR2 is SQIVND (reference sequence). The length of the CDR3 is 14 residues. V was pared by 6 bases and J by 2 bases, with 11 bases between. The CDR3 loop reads CASRAAGGNQPQHF. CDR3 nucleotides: TGTGCCAGTAGAGCAGCAGGGGGCAATCAGCCCCAGCATTTT.

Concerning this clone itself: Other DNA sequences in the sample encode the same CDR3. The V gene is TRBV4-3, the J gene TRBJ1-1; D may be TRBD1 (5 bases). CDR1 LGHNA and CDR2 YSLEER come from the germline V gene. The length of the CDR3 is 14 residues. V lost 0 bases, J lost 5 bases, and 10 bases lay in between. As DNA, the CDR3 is TGCGCCAGCAGCCAAGAGGCAGGGAGAACTGAAGCTTTCTTT. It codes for CASSQEAGRTEAFF.

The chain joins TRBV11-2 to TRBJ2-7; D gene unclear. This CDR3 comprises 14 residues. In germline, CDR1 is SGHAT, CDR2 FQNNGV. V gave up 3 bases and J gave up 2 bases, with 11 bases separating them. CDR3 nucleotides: TGTGCCAGCAGCTTTAGTACGAGTGCCTACGAGCAGTACTTC. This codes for CASSFSTSAYEQYF.

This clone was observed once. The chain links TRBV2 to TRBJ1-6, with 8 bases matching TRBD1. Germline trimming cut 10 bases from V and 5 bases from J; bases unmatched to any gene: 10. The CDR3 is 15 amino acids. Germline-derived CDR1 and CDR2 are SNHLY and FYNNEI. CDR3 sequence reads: CANTPGTGNNSPLHF. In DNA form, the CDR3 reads TGTGCCAACACGCCCGGGACAGGAAATAATTCACCCCTCCACTTT.

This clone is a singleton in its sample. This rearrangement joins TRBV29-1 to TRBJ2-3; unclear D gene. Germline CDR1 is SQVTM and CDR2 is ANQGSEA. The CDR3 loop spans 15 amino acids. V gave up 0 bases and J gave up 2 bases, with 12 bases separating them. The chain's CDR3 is CSVEESSRFTDTQYF. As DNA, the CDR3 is TGCAGCGTTGAAGAATCTTCCCGGTTCACAGATACGCAGTATTTT.

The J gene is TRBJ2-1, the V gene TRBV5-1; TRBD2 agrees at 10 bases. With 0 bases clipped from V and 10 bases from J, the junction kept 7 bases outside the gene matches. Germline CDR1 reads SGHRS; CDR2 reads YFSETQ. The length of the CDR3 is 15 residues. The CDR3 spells CASSLDLAGADEQFF. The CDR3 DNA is TGCGCCAGCAGCTTGGATCTAGCGGGAGCGGACGAGCAGTTCTTC.

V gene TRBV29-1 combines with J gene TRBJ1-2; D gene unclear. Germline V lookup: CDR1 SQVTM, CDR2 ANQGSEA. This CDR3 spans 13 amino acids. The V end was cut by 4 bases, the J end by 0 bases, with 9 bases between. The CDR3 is CSVVLGTNYGYTF. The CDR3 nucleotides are TGCAGCGTTGTCCTAGGAACTAACTATGGCTACACCTTC. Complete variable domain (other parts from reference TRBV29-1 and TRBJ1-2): SAVISQKPSRDICQRGTSLTIQCQVDSQVTMMFWYRQQPGQSLTLIATANQGSEATYESGFVIDKFPISRPNLTFSTLTVSNMSPEDSSIYLCSVVLGTNYGYTFGSGTRLTVV.

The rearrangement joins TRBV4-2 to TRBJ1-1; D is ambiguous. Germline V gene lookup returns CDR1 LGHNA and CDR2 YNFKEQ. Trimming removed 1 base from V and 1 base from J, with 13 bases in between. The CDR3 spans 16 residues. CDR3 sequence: CASSQVSETPNTEAFF. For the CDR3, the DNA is TGTGCCAGCAGCCAAGTGTCGGAGACACCGAACACTGAAGCTTTCTTT.

In DNA, the CDR3 is TGTGCCAGCAGCCAAGGATACGGGTTCACTGAAGCTTTCTTT. This translates into CASSQGYGFTEAFF. The rearrangement joins TRBV14 to TRBJ1-1; no reliable D call. With 1 base removed from V and 4 bases from J, the gap between germline ends came to 10 bases. From germline, CDR1 is SGHDN and CDR2 FVKESK. The CDR3 is 14 amino acids. Variable domain in full (rest from reference TRBV14 and TRBJ1-1): EAGVTQFPSHSVIEKGQTVTLRCDPISGHDNLYWYRRVMGKEIKFLLHFVKESKQDESGMPNNRFLAERTGGTYSTLKVQPAELEDSGVYFCASSQGYGFTEAFFGQGTRLTVV.

The CDR3 nucleotides are TGCGCCAGCAGCTCCTTAGACTACAATGAGCAGTTCTTC. As protein: CASSSLDYNEQFF. This chain connects TRBV5-1 to TRBJ2-1; no clear D. This CDR3 has 13 residues. Trimming pared 3 bases from V and 3 bases from J, leaving 7 bases between. Germline V gene data show CDR1 as SGHRS and CDR2 as YFSETQ.

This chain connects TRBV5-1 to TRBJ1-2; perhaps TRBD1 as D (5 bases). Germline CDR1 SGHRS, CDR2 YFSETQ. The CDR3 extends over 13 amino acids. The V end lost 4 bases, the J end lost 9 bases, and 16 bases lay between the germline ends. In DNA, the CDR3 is TGCGCCAGCAGCCCAAGGGGAAGAAAGAGCTACACCTTC. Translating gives CASSPRGRKSYTF. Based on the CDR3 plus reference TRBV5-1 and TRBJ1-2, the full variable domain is KAGVTQTPRYLIKTRGQQVTLSCSPISGHRSVSWYQQTPGQGLQFLFEYFSETQRNKGNFPGRFSGRQFSNSRSEMNVSTLELGDSALYLCASSPRGRKSYTFGSGTRLTVV.

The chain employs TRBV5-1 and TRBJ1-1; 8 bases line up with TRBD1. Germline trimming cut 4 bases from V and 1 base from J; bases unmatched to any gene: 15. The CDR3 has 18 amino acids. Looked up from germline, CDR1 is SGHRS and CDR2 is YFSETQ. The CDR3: CASSLLGQGGRWNTEAFF. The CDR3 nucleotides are TGCGCCAGCAGCCTCCTAGGACAGGGTGGACGGTGGAACACTGAAGCTTTCTTT.

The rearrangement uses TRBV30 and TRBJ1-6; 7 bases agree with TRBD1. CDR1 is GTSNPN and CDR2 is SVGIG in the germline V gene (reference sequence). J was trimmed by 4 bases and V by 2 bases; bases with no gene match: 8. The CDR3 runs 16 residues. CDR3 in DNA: TGTGCCTGGAGTAGGGGTGGGACAGAATATAATTCACCCCTCCACTTT. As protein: CAWSRGGTEYNSPLHF.

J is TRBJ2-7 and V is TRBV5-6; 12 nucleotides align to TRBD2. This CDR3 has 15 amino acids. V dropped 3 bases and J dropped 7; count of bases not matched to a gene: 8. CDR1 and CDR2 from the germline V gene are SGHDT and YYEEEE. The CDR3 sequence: CASSWMTSGRSEQYF. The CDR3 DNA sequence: TGTGCCAGCAGCTGGATGACTAGCGGGAGAAGTGAGCAGTACTTC. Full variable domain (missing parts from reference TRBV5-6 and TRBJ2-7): DAGVTQSPTHLIKTRGQQVTLRCSPKSGHDTVSWYQQALGQGPQFIFQYYEEEERQRGNFPDRFSGHQFPNYSSELNVNALLLGDSALYLCASSWMTSGRSEQYFGPGTRLTVT.

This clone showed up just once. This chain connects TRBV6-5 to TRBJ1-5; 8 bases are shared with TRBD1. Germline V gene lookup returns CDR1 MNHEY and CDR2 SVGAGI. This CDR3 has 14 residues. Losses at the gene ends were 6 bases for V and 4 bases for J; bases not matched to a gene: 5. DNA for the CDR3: TGTGCCAGCAGCTTACAGGGGGGTAATCAGCCCCAGCATTTT. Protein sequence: CASSLQGGNQPQHF.

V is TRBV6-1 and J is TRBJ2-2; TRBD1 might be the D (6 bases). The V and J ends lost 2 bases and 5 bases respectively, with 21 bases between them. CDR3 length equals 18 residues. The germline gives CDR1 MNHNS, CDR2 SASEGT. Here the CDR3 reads CASSERTTWTEGTGELFF. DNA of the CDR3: TGTGCCAGCAGTGAAAGGACAACATGGACAGAGGGAACCGGGGAGCTGTTTTTT.

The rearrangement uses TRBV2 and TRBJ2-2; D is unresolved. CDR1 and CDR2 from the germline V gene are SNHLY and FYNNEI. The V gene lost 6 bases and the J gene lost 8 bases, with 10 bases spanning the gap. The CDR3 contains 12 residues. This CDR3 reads CASRPSTGELFF. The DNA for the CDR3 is TGTGCCAGCAGACCTTCGACAGGGGAGCTGTTTTTT.

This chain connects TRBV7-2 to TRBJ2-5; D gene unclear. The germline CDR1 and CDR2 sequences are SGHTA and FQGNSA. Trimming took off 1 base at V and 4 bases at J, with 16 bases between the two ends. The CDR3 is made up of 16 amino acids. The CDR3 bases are TGTGCCAGCAGCTTAGTTTACCCCAGCACACGAGAGACCCAGTACTTC. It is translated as CASSLVYPSTRETQYF. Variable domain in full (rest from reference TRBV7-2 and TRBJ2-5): GAGVSQSPSNKVTEKGKDVELRCDPISGHTALYWYRQSLGQGLEFLIYFQGNSAPDKSGLPSDRFSAERTGGSVSTLTIQRTQQEDSAVYLCASSLVYPSTRETQYFGPGTRLLVL.